This T cell receptor (beta chain) was recovered during a study of immune cell composition in non-small cell lung cancer. A remark on this clone: Its antigen remains unknown.

Overall study results and limits: Adenocarcinomas with higher top tumour-associated clone frequency had more reactive TILs. Clones >0.5% enriched in tumour were rarer in adenocarcinoma (about 35%) than squamous (75%). Dominant in vivo tumour-associated clones were not shown to share tumour-reactive sequences.

The normal lung sample lay at least 3 cm, and maximally far, from the tumour. Clones were read by immunoSEQ multiplex PCR, and TCRdb kept only the in-frame ones, dropping some. This table has around 1,600 clones, around three fifths appearing once. Sequencing used non-adjacent lung tissue. The TCR was taken from a human donor with non-small cell lung cancer.

The chain's CDR3 is CASSQVGQGRREQYF. As DNA, the CDR3 is TGCGCCAGCAGCCAAGTAGGACAGGGGAGGCGAGAGCAGTACTTC. V usage is TRBV4-3 and J usage is TRBJ2-7; 9 positions match TRBD1. CDR3 length: 15 residues. CDR1 and CDR2 (germline): LGHNA, YSLEER. Unmatched junction bases numbered 8, after V lost 1 base and J lost 7 bases.